This entry lists 15 T cell receptor beta chains sequenced from one sample in a study of beta chain features in type 1 diabetes. Overall study findings and caveats: Patients with Type 1 diabetes showed moderately but significantly shorter TCRB CDR3s in all four CD4+ subsets.

No antigens are known for them. Sequenced material consisted of expressed TCRB transcripts (all of the isolated RNA was reverse transcribed). Assay used: immunoSEQ multiplex PCR; TCRdb lists only in-frame clones, some missing. The sample shows 53,000 or so clones, 55% to 70% of them seen only once. Specimen: stem cell memory CD4+ T cells from blood. Source of these receptors: a woman aged 25 to 39 with type 1 diabetes.

V usage is TRBV19 and J usage is TRBJ1-1, with D tentatively TRBD1 (6 bases). Trimming removed 6 bases at V and 1 base at J, with 6 bases between. Germline assignment: CDR1 LNHDA and CDR2 SQIVND (reference sequence). The CDR3 totals 12 residues. Here the CDR3 DNA reads TGTGCCAGTAGGGACAGGAACACTGAAGCTTTCTTT. It is translated as CASRDRNTEAFF. The entire variable domain, with the rest obtained from reference TRBV19 and TRBJ1-1, is as follows: DGGITQSPKYLFRKEGQNVTLSCEQNLNHDAMYWYRQDPGQGLRLIYYSQIVNDFQKGDIAEGYSVSREKKESFPLTVTSAQKNPTAFYLCASRDRNTEAFFGQGTRLTVV.

The gene calls are TRBV18 and TRBJ2-7; 8 bases are a match to TRBD1. With V trimmed by 3 bases and J by 2 bases, 9 bases remained unmatched. Germline assignment: CDR1 KGHSH and CDR2 LQKENI. The CDR3 length is 16 residues. The CDR3 coding sequence is TGTGCCAGCTCACCGGCCCCGGGACAGGTGGCCTACGAGCAGTACTTC. Its translation is CASSPAPGQVAYEQYF.

This clone showed up just a few times. The V call is TRBV9, the J call TRBJ2-7; possibly TRBD1 for D (6 bases). Looked up from germline, CDR1 is SGDLS and CDR2 is YYNGEE. Trimming stripped 3 bases from V and 1 base from J, with 11 bases between. The CDR3 consists of 14 residues. CDR3 loop: CASSARDISYEQYF. CDR3 in DNA: TGTGCCAGCAGCGCGAGGGACATATCCTACGAGCAGTACTTC.

The chain couples TRBV19 to TRBJ2-1, with 10 bases identical to TRBD2. The CDR3 extends over 15 amino acids. Germline-derived CDR1 and CDR2 are LNHDA and SQIVND (reference sequence). After removal of 5 bases from V and 7 bases from J, the junction contained 8 bases not matched to a gene. The CDR3 coding sequence is TGTGCCAGTAGTGATAGGGGACTAGCGAGGAATGAGCAGTTCTTC. Translation: CASSDRGLARNEQFF.

The chain employs TRBV15 and TRBJ2-7; 11 nucleotides line up with TRBD1. Germline loops: CDR1 LNHNV, CDR2 YYDKDF (reference sequence). The CDR3 extends over 18 amino acids. V shed 0 bases and J 7 bases; nucleotides not matched to a gene: 14. The CDR3, as DNA: TGTGCCACCAGCAGAGATTACATCACCGGACAGGGGGCGGAGGAGCAGTACTTC. Translating it yields CATSRDYITGQGAEEQYF. Full variable domain (outside the CDR3, taken from reference TRBV15 and TRBJ2-7): DAMVIQNPRYQVTQFGKPVTLSCSQTLNHNVMYWYQQKSSQAPKLLFHYYDKDFNNEADTPDNFQSRRPNTSFCFLDIRSPGLGDTAMYLCATSRDYITGQGAEEQYFGPGTRLTVT.

This CDR3 is CASSRDTGNTIYF. Here the CDR3 DNA reads TGTGCCAGTAGCAGGGACACTGGAAACACCATATATTTT. The V and J genes are TRBV19 and TRBJ1-3; perhaps TRBD1 as D (6 bases). The CDR3 runs 13 residues. Germline-derived CDR1 and CDR2 are LNHDA and SQIVND (reference sequence). The V end was cut by 6 bases, the J end by 2 bases, with 8 bases between. Drawing the rest from reference TRBV19 and TRBJ1-3, the complete variable domain is DGGITQSPKYLFRKEGQNVTLSCEQNLNHDAMYWYRQDPGQGLRLIYYSQIVNDFQKGDIAEGYSVSREKKESFPLTVTSAQKNPTAFYLCASSRDTGNTIYFGEGSWLTVV.

The chain is built from TRBV2 and TRBJ2-1; 8 positions agree with TRBD2. The CDR3 extends over 15 amino acids. Trimming at V came to 4 bases and at J to 3 bases, leaving 5 bases not matched to a gene. The germline gives CDR1 SNHLY, CDR2 FYNNEI. DNA for the CDR3: TGTGCCAGCAGTGTTTATACTAGCGGCTACAATGAGCAGTTCTTC. The encoded protein is CASSVYTSGYNEQFF.

This chain joins TRBV7-2 and TRBJ2-1, with 9 bases that match TRBD2. CDR1 and CDR2 from the germline V gene are SGHTA and FQGNSA. J was trimmed by 9 bases and V by 5 bases; bases with no gene match: 14. CDR3 length: 16 residues. For the CDR3, the DNA is TGTGCCAGCAGCCCCAATAGCGGGAGCTGGGGTCCTGAGCAGTTCTTC. Translated, it gives CASSPNSGSWGPEQFF.

This clone was seen once. The gene calls are TRBV28 and TRBJ1-5; 10 positions match TRBD1. The germline gives CDR1 MDHEN, CDR2 SYDVKM. With V trimmed by 5 bases and J by 5 bases, 3 bases remained unmatched. The CDR3 is 14 residues long. In nucleotides, the CDR3 is TGTGCCAGCAGTCCTGGGACAGGGGATCAGCCCCAGCATTTT. It specifies CASSPGTGDQPQHF.

This chain connects TRBV11-2 to TRBJ2-1; 12 bases line up with TRBD2. Germline assignment: CDR1 SGHAT and CDR2 FQNNGV. The CDR3 has 15 amino acids. The V and J ends lost 1 base and 15 bases, in that order; junction bases with no gene match: 10. In nucleotides, the CDR3 is TGTGCCAGCAGCTTAGTATCGACTAGCGGGGGCATTAGGTTCTTC. The encoded protein is CASSLVSTSGGIRFF.

The chain couples TRBV5-1 to TRBJ2-1, with 8 positions matching TRBD1. The germline gives CDR1 SGHRS, CDR2 YFSETQ. There are 14 residues in the CDR3. The junction had 1 base not matched to a gene; V was cut back by 0 bases and J by 5 bases. Here the CDR3 DNA reads TGCGCCAGCAGCTTGGTCAGGGGGCACAATGAGCAGTTCTTC. It codes for CASSLVRGHNEQFF.

This clone was counted a few times. V and J are TRBV14 and TRBJ2-3; 10 positions match TRBD2. The CDR3 covers 15 residues. J lost 5 bases, V lost 2 bases, and 4 bases had no gene match. Germline V gene lookup returns CDR1 SGHDN and CDR2 FVKESK. The CDR3: CASSQLAGVGDTQYF. In nucleotides, the CDR3 is TGTGCCAGCAGCCAACTAGCGGGAGTGGGAGATACGCAGTATTTT.

The V call is TRBV4-2, the J call TRBJ2-1, with TRBD1 as a possible D gene (5 bases). Germline loops: CDR1 LGHNA, CDR2 YNFKEQ. CDR3 length equals 15 residues. V lost 0 bases, J lost 2 bases, and 8 bases lay in between. CDR3 DNA: TGTGCCAGCAGCCAAGACAGGGTTCCCTACAATGAGCAGTTCTTC. The encoded protein is CASSQDRVPYNEQFF.

This clone has just one count. V and J are TRBV27 and TRBJ1-2; D might be TRBD1 (6 bases). The CDR3 loop spans 14 amino acids. Trimming took off 5 bases at V and 4 bases at J, with 14 bases between the two ends. CDR1 MNHEY and CDR2 SMNVEV come from the germline V gene (reference sequence). CDR3 in DNA: TGTGCCAGCAGTCAACAGGGTAGCCTCTATGGCTACACCTTC. Its translation is CASSQQGSLYGYTF.

The V gene is TRBV6-5, the J gene TRBJ2-7; 7 bases agree with TRBD1. The CDR3 totals 14 residues. V lost 6 bases and J lost 4; bases outside the gene matches: 9. Germline lookup yields CDR1 MNHEY and CDR2 SVGAGI. In DNA, the CDR3 is TGTGCCAGCAGCTCCGGGACAGCATTATACGAGCAGTACTTC. This translates into CASSSGTALYEQYF.